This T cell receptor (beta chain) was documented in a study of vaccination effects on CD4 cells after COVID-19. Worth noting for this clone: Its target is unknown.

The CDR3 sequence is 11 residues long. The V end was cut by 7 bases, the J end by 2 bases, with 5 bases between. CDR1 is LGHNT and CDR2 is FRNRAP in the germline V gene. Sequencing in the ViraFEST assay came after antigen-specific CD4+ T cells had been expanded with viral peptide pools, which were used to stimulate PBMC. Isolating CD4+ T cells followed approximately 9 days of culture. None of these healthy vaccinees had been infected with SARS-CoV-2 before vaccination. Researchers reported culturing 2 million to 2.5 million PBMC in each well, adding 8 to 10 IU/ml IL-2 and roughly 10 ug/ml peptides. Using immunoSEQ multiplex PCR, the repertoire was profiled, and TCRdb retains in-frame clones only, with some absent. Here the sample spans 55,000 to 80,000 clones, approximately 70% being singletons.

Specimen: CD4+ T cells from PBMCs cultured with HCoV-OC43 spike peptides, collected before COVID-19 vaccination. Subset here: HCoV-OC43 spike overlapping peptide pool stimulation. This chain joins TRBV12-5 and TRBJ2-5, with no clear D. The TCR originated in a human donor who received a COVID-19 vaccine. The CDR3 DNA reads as TGTGCTAGTGCTGTACAAGAGACCCAGTACTTC. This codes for CASAVQETQYF.